The 27 T cell receptor beta chains below all came from one sample that was sequenced in a study of CD8 T cells in ankylosing spondylitis. One entry per CDR3 protein, called by TCRdb with MiXCR from the 5' RACE reads. The sample holds approximately 88,000 distinct CDR3 sequences, around 10% seen once. Input material: blood, either unsorted or a sorted T cell fraction (not recorded which). The source of these receptors is a male donor with ankylosing spondylitis or in good health (not recorded which).

The sample holds many counts of this clonotype. V usage is TRBV24-1 and J usage is TRBJ2-3; D possibly uses TRBD1 or TRBD2 (5 bases each). Looked up from germline, CDR1 is KGHDR and CDR2 is SFDVKD. Trimming shortened V by 3 bases and J by 2 bases, and 17 bases separated the two germline ends. This CDR3 is 17 amino acids long. CDR3 region: CATSDPGASGFTDTQYF. Here the CDR3 DNA reads TGTGCCACCAGTGATCCTGGGGCCAGCGGATTCACAGATACGCAGTATTTT.

J is TRBJ2-2 and V is TRBV5-1, with 13 bases that match TRBD2. Germline V lookup: CDR1 SGHRS, CDR2 YFSETQ. The CDR3 contains 17 residues. The ends lost 6 bases at V and 6 bases at J; junction bases unmatched: 11. CDR3 sequence reads: CASTRTSGGRDAGELFF. The CDR3 bases are TGCGCCAGCACACGGACTAGCGGGGGACGGGATGCCGGGGAGCTGTTTTTT.

This clonotype was seen at least ten times. The rearrangement links TRBV5-1 to TRBJ2-1; D is ambiguous. Germline V CDR1 and CDR2: SGHRS, YFSETQ. Trimming removed 0 bases at V and 10 bases at J, with 11 bases between. The CDR3 has 13 amino acids. The CDR3 coding sequence is TGCGCCAGCAGCTTGGCGGCGACGGAGGAGCAGTTCTTC. Protein: CASSLAATEEQFF.

This chain uses TRBV7-9 with TRBJ2-1, with 10 positions matching TRBD2. Germline V lookup: CDR1 SEHNR, CDR2 FQNEAQ (reference sequence). The length of the CDR3 is 14 residues. V was clipped by 7 bases and J by 4 bases; unmatched bases: 4. The CDR3 loop is CASTVAGGYNEQFF. The CDR3 bases are TGTGCCAGCACCGTAGCGGGGGGATACAATGAGCAGTTCTTC.

CDR3 sequence (DNA): TGTGCCAGCAGTGAGTTGGCCACTGAAGCTTTCTTT. Translating gives CASSELATEAFF. The V and J genes are TRBV7-8 and TRBJ1-1; D is undetermined. V lost 6 bases, J lost 4 bases, and 9 bases lay in between. CDR1 SGHVS and CDR2 FQNEAQ come from the germline V gene. CDR3 length: 12 amino acids.

This clonotype has at least ten counts. This chain connects TRBV5-1 to TRBJ1-1, with TRBD1 matching 7 bases. The CDR3 is 15 residues long. The junction had 10 bases not matched to a gene; V was cut back by 4 bases and J by 4 bases. The germline V gene has CDR1 SGHRS and CDR2 YFSETQ. CDR3 in DNA: TGCGCCAGCAGCAGCACAGGGGTTGGGAGCACTGAAGCTTTCTTT. Encoded protein: CASSSTGVGSTEAFF. Using reference TRBV5-1 and TRBJ1-1 for the parts outside the CDR3, the full variable domain is KAGVTQTPRYLIKTRGQQVTLSCSPISGHRSVSWYQQTPGQGLQFLFEYFSETQRNKGNFPGRFSGRQFSNSRSEMNVSTLELGDSALYLCASSSTGVGSTEAFFGQGTRLTVV.

This clonotype occurred many times. This chain uses TRBV7-2 with TRBJ2-7, with 9 bases fitting TRBD2. The J segment lost 5 bases and the V segment lost 1 base, leaving 6 bases of the junction unmatched. Germline CDR1 is SGHTA and CDR2 is FQGNSA. CDR3 length equals 15 residues. CDR3 DNA: TGTGCCAGCAGCTTAGTGATTAGCGGGGGTAACGAGCAGTACTTC. This translates into CASSLVISGGNEQYF.

The V call is TRBV11-3, the J call TRBJ2-3; 12 bases agree with TRBD2. The J segment lost 2 bases and the V segment lost 2 bases, leaving 8 bases of the junction unmatched. The germline V gene encodes CDR1 SGHNT and CDR2 YENEEA. This CDR3 comprises 18 residues. Here the CDR3 reads CASSLKLAGGRITDTQYF. The CDR3 coding sequence is TGTGCCAGCAGCTTAAAGCTAGCGGGGGGGCGAATCACAGATACGCAGTATTTT.

This clonotype was found many times. The genes are TRBV5-1 and TRBJ1-2; TRBD1 matches 8 bases. V lost 2 bases and J lost 6; bases outside the gene matches: 6. The CDR3 loop spans 14 amino acids. From germline, CDR1 is SGHRS and CDR2 YFSETQ. CDR3: CASSLSGQANGYTF. CDR3 nucleotides: TGCGCCAGCAGCTTATCGGGACAGGCGAATGGCTACACCTTC.

This clonotype was seen only a few times. Written as DNA, the CDR3 is TGTGCCAGCAGCACCCAAACAGGGTACTACGAGCAGTACTTC. Translating it yields CASSTQTGYYEQYF. The V and J genes are TRBV7-2 and TRBJ2-7; possibly TRBD1 for D (6 bases). The V gene's germline CDR1 is SGHTA and CDR2 FQGNSA. CDR3 length: 14 amino acids. The V gene lost 5 bases and the J gene lost 3 bases, with 14 bases spanning the gap.

The table lists this clonotype with a few counts. This chain uses TRBV2 with TRBJ2-3, with D possibly TRBD2 on 6 matching bases. Germline V gives CDR1 SNHLY, CDR2 FYNNEI. V was shortened by 8 bases and J by 5 bases, with 17 bases between the two germline ends. The CDR3 totals 14 residues. In DNA, the CDR3 is TGTGCCAGCGGATGGGGCGGCGGGGAAGATACGCAGTATTTT. It yields the protein CASGWGGGEDTQYF.

The chain combines TRBV28 with TRBJ2-5; D may be TRBD2 (5 bases). The CDR3 totals 14 residues. Trimming stripped 2 bases from V and 4 bases from J, with 11 bases between. Germline V lookup: CDR1 MDHEN, CDR2 SYDVKM. CDR3 loop: CASSLTLAGETQYF. In DNA form, the CDR3 reads TGTGCCAGCAGTTTAACCCTGGCGGGAGAGACCCAGTACTTC.

This clonotype was detected ten times or more. The V call is TRBV6-1, the J call TRBJ2-1; no reliable D call. The CDR3 length is 15 residues. V was pared by 7 bases and J by 0 bases, with 13 bases between. CDR1 MNHNS and CDR2 SASEGT come from the germline V gene. CDR3 in amino acids: CASTTHQSSYNEQFF. Here the CDR3 DNA reads TGTGCCAGCACTACACACCAAAGCTCCTACAATGAGCAGTTCTTC.

This clonotype was recorded at least ten times. The chain recombines TRBV18 with TRBJ1-1; D may be TRBD1 (6 bases). This CDR3 contains 15 residues. CDR1 and CDR2 (germline): KGHSH, LQKENI. V was cut by 0 bases and J by 5 bases, with 13 bases left in between. CDR3 nucleotides: TGTGCCAGCTCACCACCTAGCAGGGGAGTGACTGAAGCTTTCTTT. This gives the protein CASSPPSRGVTEAFF.

In regard to this clonotype: This clone may be a read error of a much larger clone one base away. The chain combines TRBV29-1 with TRBJ2-7, with D unresolved. The V end was cut by 3 bases, the J end by 3 bases, with 9 bases between. CDR1 SQVTM and CDR2 ANQGSEA come from the germline V gene. The CDR3 runs to 12 residues. CDR3 sequence reads: CSVEDWVYEQYF. The CDR3 coding sequence is TGCAGCGTTGAGGATTGGGTCTACGAGCAGTACTTC.

This clonotype is classed as medium-sized. The chain employs TRBV29-1 and TRBJ2-5; TRBD1 agrees at 11 bases. The CDR3 loop spans 17 amino acids. Germline V gene sequence: CDR1 SQVTM, CDR2 ANQGSEA. V lost 1 base, J lost 5 bases, and 12 bases stayed unmatched. The CDR3 DNA sequence: TGCAGCGTTGAAGTTTTAATCGGACAGGGGGCTCGGGAGACCCAGTACTTC. Protein sequence: CSVEVLIGQGARETQYF. Full variable domain (outside the CDR3, taken from reference TRBV29-1 and TRBJ2-5): SAVISQKPSRDICQRGTSLTIQCQVDSQVTMMFWYRQQPGQSLTLIATANQGSEATYESGFVIDKFPISRPNLTFSTLTVSNMSPEDSSIYLCSVEVLIGQGARETQYFGPGTRLLVL.

This clonotype was detected many times. The J gene is TRBJ2-2, the V gene TRBV6-1; 9 bases match TRBD1. J was trimmed by 5 bases and V by 6 bases; bases with no gene match: 7. This CDR3 comprises 15 residues. Germline CDR1 MNHNS, CDR2 SASEGT. CDR3 nucleotides: TGTGCCAGCAGCCCGGACAGGGGTTGGACCGGGGAGCTGTTTTTT. This encodes CASSPDRGWTGELFF.

The genes are TRBV29-1 and TRBJ2-7; 8 bases align to TRBD2. After removal of 3 bases from V and 3 bases from J, the junction contained 10 bases not matched to a gene. Germline V gene sequence: CDR1 SQVTM, CDR2 ANQGSEA. The CDR3 extends over 15 amino acids. DNA of the CDR3: TGCAGCGTTGATGGAACCGGGACTAGAAGCTACGAGCAGTACTTC. Translation gives CSVDGTGTRSYEQYF.

This clonotype was observed many times. This rearrangement joins TRBV20-1 to TRBJ2-2, with D perhaps assigned TRBD1 or TRBD2 (5 bases each). The CDR3 has 16 amino acids. CDR1 and CDR2 (germline): DFQATT, SNEGSKA (reference sequence). V was pared by 0 bases and J by 1 base, with 12 bases between. CDR3 protein: CSAREAGTGNTGELFF. The CDR3 bases are TGCAGTGCTAGAGAAGCCGGGACGGGGAACACCGGGGAGCTGTTTTTT.

Relative to its sample, this clonotype is medium-sized. This chain connects TRBV20-1 to TRBJ2-3; D could derive from TRBD1 or TRBD2 (5 bases each). The CDR3 sequence is 15 residues long. Germline CDR1 and CDR2: DFQATT and SNEGSKA (reference sequence). V lost 4 bases to trimming and J lost 7 bases, with 21 bases between them. The CDR3 sequence is CSATEDKPGANTQYF. CDR3 bases: TGCAGTGCTACGGAGGACAAGCCGGGTGCAAATACGCAGTATTTT.

This clonotype was counted at least ten times. The rearrangement uses TRBV20-1 and TRBJ2-7, with 8 bases that match TRBD1. This CDR3 is built from 16 residues. CDR1 is DFQATT and CDR2 is SNEGSKA in the germline V gene (reference sequence). V trimming: 5 bases; J trimming: 0 bases; junction bases outside the gene matches: 12. CDR3 region: CSAHRDRLRSSYEQYF. CDR3 sequence (DNA): TGCAGTGCTCACCGGGACAGGCTCCGGAGCTCCTACGAGCAGTACTTC.

This clonotype showed up many times. The chain combines TRBV20-1 with TRBJ1-2; 8 bases are a match to TRBD1. This CDR3 has 12 amino acids. Germline V gene sequence: CDR1 DFQATT, CDR2 SNEGSKA (reference sequence). V shed 2 bases, J shed 7 bases, and the junction held 3 bases outside the gene matches. CDR3 DNA: TGCAGTGCTAGACGGGACAGGTCTGGCTACACCTTC. Its protein product is CSARRDRSGYTF.

This clonotype has a handful of counts. The chain recombines TRBV3-1 with TRBJ2-5; D uncertain. Trimming removed 3 bases at V and 2 bases at J, with 7 bases between. The CDR3 totals 13 residues. Germline V CDR1 and CDR2: LGHDT, YNNKEL (reference sequence). CDR3 in amino acids: CASSHPAQETQYF. In nucleotides, the CDR3 is TGTGCCAGCAGCCACCCAGCGCAAGAGACCCAGTACTTC.

This clonotype was observed at least ten times. The chain carries TRBV5-1 and TRBJ2-3; 15 bases are a match to TRBD2. There are 17 residues in the CDR3. Germline loops: CDR1 SGHRS, CDR2 YFSETQ. V was pared by 4 bases and J by 4 bases, with 7 bases of the junction left unmatched. The CDR3 DNA reads as TGCGCCAGCAGCCCTGGGACTAGCGGGGGGACGTCAGATACGCAGTATTTT. It is translated as CASSPGTSGGTSDTQYF.

This clonotype was seen at least ten times. The chain recombines TRBV5-4 with TRBJ2-3; TRBD2 agrees at 11 bases. Germline loops: CDR1 SGHNT, CDR2 YYREEE (reference sequence). The junction had 6 bases not matched to a gene; V was cut back by 1 base and J by 8 bases. The CDR3 length is 15 residues. CDR3 bases: TGTGCCAGCAGCTTGTTAGCGGGGGGGCAGGCTACGCAGTATTTT. Protein sequence: CASSLLAGGQATQYF.

This clonotype was detected ten times or more. The rearrangement uses TRBV2 and TRBJ2-6; no definite D call. Trimming took off 5 bases at V and 0 bases at J, with 11 bases between the two ends. The CDR3 extends over 16 amino acids. Looked up from germline, CDR1 is SNHLY and CDR2 is FYNNEI. CDR3 loop: CASSRLLSSGANVLTF. The CDR3 DNA sequence: TGTGCCAGCAGTCGCCTACTGAGCTCTGGGGCCAACGTCCTGACTTTC.

The chain couples TRBV6-5 to TRBJ2-1; D not resolved. Germline V gene sequence: CDR1 MNHEY, CDR2 SVGAGI. CDR3 length: 14 residues. V was pared by 5 bases and J by 7 bases, with 15 bases between. CDR3 protein: CASSVLLNLNEQFF. The DNA of the CDR3 is TGTGCCAGCAGTGTACTGCTGAACCTGAATGAGCAGTTCTTC.